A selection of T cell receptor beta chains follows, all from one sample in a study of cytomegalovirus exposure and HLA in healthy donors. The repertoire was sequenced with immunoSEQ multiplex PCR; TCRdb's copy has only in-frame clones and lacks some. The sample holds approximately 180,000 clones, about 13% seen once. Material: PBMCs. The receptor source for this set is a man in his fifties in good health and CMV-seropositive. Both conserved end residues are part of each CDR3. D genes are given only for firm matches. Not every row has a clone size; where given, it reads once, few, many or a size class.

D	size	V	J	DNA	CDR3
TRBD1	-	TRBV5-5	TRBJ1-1	TGTGCCAGCAGCTTCCAGGGGGTGAACACTGAAGCTTTCTTT	CASSFQGVNTEAFF
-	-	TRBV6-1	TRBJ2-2	TGTGCCAGCAGTGAACTACAGGGAAGCACCGGGGAGCTGTTTTTT	CASSELQGSTGELFF
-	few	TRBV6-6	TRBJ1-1	TGTGCCAGTCCCGCCGAGGAGAACACTGAAGCTTTCTTT	CASPAEENTEAFF
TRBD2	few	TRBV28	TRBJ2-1	TGTGCCAGCAGCCAAAACGGACTAGCGGGGAGGCATGAGCAGTTCTTC	CASSQNGLAGRHEQFF
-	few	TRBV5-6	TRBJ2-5	TGTGCCAGCAGCTTGGTCTCACAGCAAGAGACCCAGTACTTC	CASSLVSQQETQYF
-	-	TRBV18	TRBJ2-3	TGTGCCAGCTCACCCCGGGGTAGCGGTTTCTCCGATACGCAGTATTTT	CASSPRGSGFSDTQYF
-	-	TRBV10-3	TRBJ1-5	TGTGCCATCAAGGGACAATCCAATCAGCCCCAGCATTTT	CAIKGQSNQPQHF
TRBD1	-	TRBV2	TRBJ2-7	TGTGCCAGCAGTGAACAGGGGGCTTCCTACGAGCAGTACTTC	CASSEQGASYEQYF
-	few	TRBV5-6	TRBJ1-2	TGTGCCAGCAGCACCGGACAGAGCTATGGCTACACCTTC	CASSTGQSYGYTF
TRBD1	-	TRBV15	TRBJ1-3	TGTGCCACCAGCACCCTACAGGGGAGAAACACCATATATTTT	CATSTLQGRNTIYF
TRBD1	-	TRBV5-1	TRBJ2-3	TGCGCCAGCAGCCAAGGACAGGGGAGACGGGAAACAGATACGCAGTATTTT	CASSQGQGRRETDTQYF
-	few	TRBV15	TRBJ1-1	TGTGCCACCAGCAGAGATCGCAGGGAGGGAGCTTTCTTT	CATSRDRREGAFF
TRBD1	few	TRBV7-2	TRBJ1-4	TGTGCCAGCAGCCGGGACAGCCGCAATGAAAAACTGTTTTTT	CASSRDSRNEKLFF
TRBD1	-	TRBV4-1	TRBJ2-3	TGCGCCAGCAGCCAATTGGACAGGGTAGGCACAGATACGCAGTATTTT	CASSQLDRVGTDTQYF
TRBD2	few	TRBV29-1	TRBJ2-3	TGCAGCGTTGAAGAGGGGCGGGGGGGCACAGATACGCAGTATTTT	CSVEEGRGGTDTQYF
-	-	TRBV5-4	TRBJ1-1	TGTGCCAGCAGCTGGAATACAGGGAAAGGGACTGAAGCTTTCTTT	CASSWNTGKGTEAFF
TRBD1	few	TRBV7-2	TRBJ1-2	TGTGCCAGCAGCTTAAAAATCACAGGGGAGACAGGCTACACCTTC	CASSLKITGETGYTF
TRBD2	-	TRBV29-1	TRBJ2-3	TGCAGCGTCCCCCTTGTGGGGGGGAGCACAGATACGCAGTATTTT	CSVPLVGGSTDTQYF
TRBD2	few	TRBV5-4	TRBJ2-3	TGTGCCAGCAGCTTCCCGACTAGCGGAACAGATACGCAGTATTTT	CASSFPTSGTDTQYF
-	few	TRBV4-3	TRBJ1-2	TGCGCCAGCAGCCAAGTGGGGACAACAGGCTACACCTTC	CASSQVGTTGYTF
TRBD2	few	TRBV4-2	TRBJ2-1	TGTGCCAGCAGCCAAGGGGAAAGCGGGGGGTCCTACAATGAGCAGTTCTTC	CASSQGESGGSYNEQFF
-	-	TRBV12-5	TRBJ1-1	TGTGCTAGTGGTTTGGTAGCTGGGACAATCACTGAAGCTTTCTTT	CASGLVAGTITEAFF
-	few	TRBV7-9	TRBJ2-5	TGTGCCAGCAGCCCTCAGGCAGAGACCCAGTACTTC	CASSPQAETQYF
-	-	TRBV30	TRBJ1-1	TGTGCCTGGAGTGTATACGGGAACACTGAAGCTTTCTTT	CAWSVYGNTEAFF
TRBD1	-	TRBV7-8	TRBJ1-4	TGTGCCAGCAGCGCCCGGACAGGGCGGAATGAAAAACTGTTTTTT	CASSARTGRNEKLFF
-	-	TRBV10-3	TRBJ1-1	TGTGCCATCAGTGAGCAGGACACTGAGGCTTTCTTT	CAISEQDTEAFF
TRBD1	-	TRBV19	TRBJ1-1	TGTGCCAGTACCGTACAGGGGACGAAAACTGAAGCTTTCTTT	CASTVQGTKTEAFF
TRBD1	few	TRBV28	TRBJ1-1	TGTGCCAGCAGTTTACCACGGGACAGGGCATCTGGAGCTTTCTTT	CASSLPRDRASGAFF
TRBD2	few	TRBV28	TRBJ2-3	TGTGCCAGCAGTTTAGCGGGGGTCCCCGTGACGCAGTATTTT	CASSLAGVPVTQYF